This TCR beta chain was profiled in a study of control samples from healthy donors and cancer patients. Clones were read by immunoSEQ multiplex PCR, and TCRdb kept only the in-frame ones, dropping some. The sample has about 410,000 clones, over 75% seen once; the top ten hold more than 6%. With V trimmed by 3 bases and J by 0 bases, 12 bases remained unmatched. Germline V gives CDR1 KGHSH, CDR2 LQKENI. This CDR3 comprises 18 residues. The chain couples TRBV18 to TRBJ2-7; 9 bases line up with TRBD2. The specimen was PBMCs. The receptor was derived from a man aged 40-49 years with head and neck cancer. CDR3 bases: TGTGCCAGCTCACCCCTTCGCGGGGGGGAAACCGTCTCCTACGAGCAGTACTTC. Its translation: CASSPLRGGETVSYEQYF. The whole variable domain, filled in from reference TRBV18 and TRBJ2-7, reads NAGVMQNPRHLVRRRGQEARLRCSPMKGHSHVYWYRQLPEEGLKFMVYLQKENIIDESGMPKERFSAEFPKEGPSILRIQQVVRGDSAAYFCASSPLRGGETVSYEQYFGPGTRLTVT.